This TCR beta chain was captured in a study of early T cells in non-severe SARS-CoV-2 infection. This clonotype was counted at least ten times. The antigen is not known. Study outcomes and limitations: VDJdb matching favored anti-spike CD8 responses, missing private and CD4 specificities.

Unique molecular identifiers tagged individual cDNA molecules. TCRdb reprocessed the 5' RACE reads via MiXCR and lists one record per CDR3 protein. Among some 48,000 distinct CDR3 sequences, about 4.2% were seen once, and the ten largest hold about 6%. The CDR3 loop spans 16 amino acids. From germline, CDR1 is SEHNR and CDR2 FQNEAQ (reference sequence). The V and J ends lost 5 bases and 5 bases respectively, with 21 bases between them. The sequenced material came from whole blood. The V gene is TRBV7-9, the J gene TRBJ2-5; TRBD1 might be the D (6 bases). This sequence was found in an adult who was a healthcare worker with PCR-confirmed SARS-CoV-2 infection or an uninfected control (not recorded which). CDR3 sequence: CASSIWGGQMGETQYF. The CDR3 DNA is TGTGCCAGCAGCATATGGGGTGGACAGATGGGGGAGACCCAGTACTTC.